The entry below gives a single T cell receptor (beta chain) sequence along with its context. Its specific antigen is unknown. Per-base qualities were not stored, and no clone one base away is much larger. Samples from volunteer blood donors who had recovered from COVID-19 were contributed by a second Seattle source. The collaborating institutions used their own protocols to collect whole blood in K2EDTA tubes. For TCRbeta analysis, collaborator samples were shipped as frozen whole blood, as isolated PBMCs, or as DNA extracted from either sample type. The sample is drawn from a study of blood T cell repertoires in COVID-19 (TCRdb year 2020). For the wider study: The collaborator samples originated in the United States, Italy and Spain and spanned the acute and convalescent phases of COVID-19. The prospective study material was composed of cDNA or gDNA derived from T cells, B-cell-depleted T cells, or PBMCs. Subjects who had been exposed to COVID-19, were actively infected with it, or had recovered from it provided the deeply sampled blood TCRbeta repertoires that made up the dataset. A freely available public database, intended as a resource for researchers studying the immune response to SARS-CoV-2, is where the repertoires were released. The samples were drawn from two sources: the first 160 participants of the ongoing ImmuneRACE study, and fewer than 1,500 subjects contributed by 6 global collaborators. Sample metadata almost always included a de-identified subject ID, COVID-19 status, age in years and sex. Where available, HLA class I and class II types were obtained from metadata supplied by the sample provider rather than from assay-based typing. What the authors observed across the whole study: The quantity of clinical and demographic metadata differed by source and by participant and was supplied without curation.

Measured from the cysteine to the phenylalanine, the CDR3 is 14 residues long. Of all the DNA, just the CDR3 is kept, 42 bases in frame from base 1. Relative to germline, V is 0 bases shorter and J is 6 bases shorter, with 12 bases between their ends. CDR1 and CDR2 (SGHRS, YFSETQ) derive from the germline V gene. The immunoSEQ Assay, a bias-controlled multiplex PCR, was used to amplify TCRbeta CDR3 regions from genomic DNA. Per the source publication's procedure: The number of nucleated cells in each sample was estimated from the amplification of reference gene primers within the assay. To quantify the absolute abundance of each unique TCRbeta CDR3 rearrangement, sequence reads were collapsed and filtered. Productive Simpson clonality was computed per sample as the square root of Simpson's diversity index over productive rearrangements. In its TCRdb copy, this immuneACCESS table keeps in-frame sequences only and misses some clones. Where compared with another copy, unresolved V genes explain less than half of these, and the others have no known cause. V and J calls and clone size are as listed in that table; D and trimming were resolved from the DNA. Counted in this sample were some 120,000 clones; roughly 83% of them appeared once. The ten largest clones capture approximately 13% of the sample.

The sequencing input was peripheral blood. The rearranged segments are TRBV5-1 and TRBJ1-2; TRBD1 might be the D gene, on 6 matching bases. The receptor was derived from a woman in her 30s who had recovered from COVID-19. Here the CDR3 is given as CASSLGGPLDGYTF. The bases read TGCGCCAGCAGCTTGGGGGGGCCCTTGGATGGCTACACCTTC.